These 26 T cell receptor beta chains originate from one sample sequenced in a study of immune cell composition in non-small cell lung cancer. Here immunoSEQ multiplex PCR was the method, and the copy in TCRdb shows in-frame clones only, minus some. The sample includes 14,000 to 15,000 clones, approximately 69% of them seen just once. Material: lung tumor tissue. The receptors originated from a human donor with non-small cell lung cancer.

The chain links TRBV7-3 to TRBJ2-3; 9 bases align to TRBD2. The J segment lost 3 bases and the V segment lost 3 bases, leaving 7 bases of the junction unmatched. Germline V CDR1 and CDR2: SGHTA, FQGTGA. This CDR3 has 16 residues. CDR3 bases: TGTGCCAGCAGCTTGTACGCTAGCGGGGCAACAGATACGCAGTATTTT. This codes for CASSLYASGATDTQYF. Combining the CDR3 with reference TRBV7-3 and TRBJ2-3 gives the whole variable domain GAGVSQTPSNKVTEKGKYVELRCDPISGHTALYWYRQSLGQGPEFLIYFQGTGAADDSGLPNDRFFAVRPEGSVSTLKIQRTERGDSAVYLCASSLYASGATDTQYFGPGTRLTVL.

CDR3 protein: CASSESGGYQTQYF. The CDR3 DNA reads TGTGCCAGCAGTGAATCCGGGGGGTATCAGACCCAGTACTTC. The gene calls are TRBV25-1 and TRBJ2-5; 7 nucleotides align to TRBD2. V lost 1 base to trimming and J lost 6 bases; unmatched junction nucleotides: 5. Germline CDR1 reads MGHDK; CDR2 reads SYGVNS. The CDR3 runs to 14 residues.

The chain uses TRBV19 and TRBJ2-2, with TRBD1 as a possible D gene (5 bases). The germline V gene encodes CDR1 LNHDA and CDR2 SQIVND (reference sequence). The CDR3 is 12 amino acids. Trimming cost V 6 bases and J 8 bases, with 10 bases left between them. The CDR3 region has the DNA TGTGCCAGTAGCAACCACAGGGGGGAGCTGTTTTTT. Amino acids: CASSNHRGELFF.

V usage is TRBV5-1 and J usage is TRBJ1-4; D remains ambiguous. This CDR3 comprises 15 residues. The germline V and J ends were trimmed by 0 bases and 7 bases, with 13 bases remaining between them. Germline V lookup: CDR1 SGHRS, CDR2 YFSETQ. CDR3 residues: CASSLDGRMSEKLFF. In nucleotides, the CDR3 is TGCGCCAGCAGCTTGGATGGCAGGATGAGTGAAAAACTGTTTTTT.

The CDR3 is CAWSVGGSNEKLFF. The CDR3 DNA reads as TGTGCCTGGAGTGTGGGGGGGTCCAATGAAAAACTGTTTTTT. The V call is TRBV30, the J call TRBJ1-4, with D perhaps matching TRBD1 (5 bases). Trimming stripped 0 bases from V and 5 bases from J, with 10 bases between. Germline V gene sequence: CDR1 GTSNPN, CDR2 SVGIG (reference sequence). The CDR3 totals 14 residues.

The rearrangement links TRBV27 to TRBJ2-5; D might be TRBD1 (5 bases). The V end lost 0 bases, the J end lost 0 bases, and 8 bases lay between the germline ends. Germline values: CDR1 MNHEY, CDR2 SMNVEV (reference sequence). The CDR3 extends over 15 amino acids. DNA of the CDR3: TGTGCCAGCAGTTTATCCAGGGCGTACCAAGAGACCCAGTACTTC. This translates into CASSLSRAYQETQYF.

This chain links TRBV13 with TRBJ2-7; 10 positions match TRBD1. Germline values: CDR1 PRHDT, CDR2 FYEKMQ (reference sequence). J was trimmed by 7 bases and V by 6 bases; bases with no gene match: 12. CDR3 length equals 15 residues. This CDR3 reads CASRARQGAMGEQYF. CDR3 DNA sequence: TGTGCCAGCAGAGCAAGACAGGGGGCGATGGGGGAGCAGTACTTC.

The genes are TRBV9 and TRBJ2-7, with a possible D match to TRBD1 (6 bases). The germline CDR1 and CDR2 sequences are SGDLS and YYNGEE. Trimming pared 2 bases from V and 6 bases from J, leaving 15 bases between. The CDR3 sequence is 14 residues long. The CDR3 nucleotides are TGTGCCAGCAGCGTTGGACAGTCTTTTAGCGAGCAGTACTTC. It yields the protein CASSVGQSFSEQYF.

A remark on this clone: One end of the junction is discordant with germline, which a read error may explain. The rearrangement uses TRBV6-6 and TRBJ2-5; TRBD1 agrees at 7 bases. CDR1 MNHNY and CDR2 SVGAGI come from the germline V gene (reference sequence). CDR3 length: 15 residues. CDR3: CASSYLPGQQGTQYF. DNA for the CDR3: TGTGCCAGCAGTTACTTACCGGGACAGCAAGGGACCCAGTACTTC.

This clone was recorded a few times. This chain connects TRBV7-3 to TRBJ1-1; D remains ambiguous. The CDR3 totals 15 residues. With 4 bases removed from V and 0 bases from J, the gap between germline ends came to 12 bases. Germline assignment: CDR1 SGHTA and CDR2 FQGTGA. The CDR3 spells CASSSLGNMNTEAFF. The CDR3 DNA reads as TGTGCCAGCAGCTCACTAGGGAACATGAACACTGAAGCTTTCTTT.

The V call is TRBV5-6, the J call TRBJ2-2; D might be TRBD2 (6 bases). Trimming cost V 2 bases and J 5 bases, with 13 bases left between them. This CDR3 comprises 15 residues. The germline V gene encodes CDR1 SGHDT and CDR2 YYEEEE. CDR3 bases: TGTGCCAGCAGCTTCCTTCCCGGGGGTACCGGGGAGCTGTTTTTT. This codes for CASSFLPGGTGELFF.

J is TRBJ2-1 and V is TRBV28, with D maybe TRBD2 (5 bases). In germline, CDR1 is MDHEN, CDR2 SYDVKM. The CDR3 totals 14 residues. Trimming shortened V by 11 bases and J by 0 bases, and 14 bases separated the two germline ends. The CDR3 protein is CALVRGSSYNEQFF. The DNA for the CDR3 is TGTGCCCTCGTCCGGGGTTCCTCCTACAATGAGCAGTTCTTC.

V is TRBV11-3 and J is TRBJ2-5, with 9 positions matching TRBD1. J gave up 5 bases and V 5 bases, and 9 bases lay outside the gene matches. The CDR3 runs 15 residues. From germline, CDR1 is SGHNT and CDR2 YENEEA. Here the CDR3 DNA reads TGTGCCAGCAGCCCCGGGACAGGGCGGATGGAGACCCAGTACTTC. It encodes CASSPGTGRMETQYF. The full variable domain, with the rest looked up from reference TRBV11-3 and TRBJ2-5, is EAGVVQSPRYKIIEKKQPVAFWCNPISGHNTLYWYLQNLGQGPELLIRYENEEAVDDSQLPKDRFSAERLKGVDSTLKIQPAELGDSAVYLCASSPGTGRMETQYFGPGTRLLVL.

This rearrangement joins TRBV19 to TRBJ1-5; 10 positions match TRBD1. Trimming took 7 bases from V and 2 from J; bases not matched to a gene: 8. Germline lookup yields CDR1 LNHDA and CDR2 SQIVND (reference sequence). The CDR3 is 16 residues long. The CDR3 nucleotides read TGTGCCAGTACTGACAGGGGGCTTTGGGGCAATCAGCCCCAGCATTTT. Protein: CASTDRGLWGNQPQHF.

This clone was found a few times. The chain has TRBV5-6 and TRBJ1-2, with no clear D. There are 12 residues in the CDR3. V was trimmed by 0 bases and J by 8 bases, leaving 8 bases between them. CDR1 is SGHDT, CDR2 YYEEEE, per germline. The CDR3 here is CASSLDAGGYTF. The CDR3 DNA reads TGTGCCAGCAGCTTGGATGCGGGCGGCTACACCTTC.

A single count supports this clone. This chain connects TRBV19 to TRBJ1-1; maybe TRBD1 (5 bases). Per germline, CDR1 LNHDA and CDR2 SQIVND (reference sequence). Trimming removed 0 bases at V and 11 bases at J, with 13 bases between. The CDR3 is 13 amino acids. Here the CDR3 DNA reads TGTGCCAGTAGTATAGAGGGGGGAAATCGGGCTTTCTTT. This translates into CASSIEGGNRAFF.

The chain combines TRBV19 with TRBJ2-4, with D possibly being TRBD1 (5 bases). In germline, CDR1 is LNHDA, CDR2 SQIVND (reference sequence). This CDR3 is 16 amino acids long. The V and J ends lost 7 bases and 7 bases respectively, with 23 bases between them. CDR3 sequence: CASTPELQGLANIQYF. For the CDR3, the DNA is TGTGCCAGTACCCCGGAACTCCAGGGCCTGGCGAACATTCAGTACTTC.

This clone ranks as medium-sized. The chain employs TRBV27 and TRBJ2-3; TRBD1 aligns across 7 bases. The CDR3 sequence is 14 residues long. Germline CDR1 is MNHEY and CDR2 is SMNVEV (reference sequence). Losses at the gene ends were 2 bases for V and 5 bases for J; bases not matched to a gene: 4. The CDR3 region has the DNA TGTGCCAGCAGTTTACTTACAGGGGAAGATACGCAGTATTTT. Translating gives CASSLLTGEDTQYF.

The chain has TRBV19 and TRBJ2-6; 9 bases line up with TRBD1. Germline assignment: CDR1 LNHDA and CDR2 SQIVND (reference sequence). V lost 6 bases, J lost 2 bases, and 2 bases stayed unmatched. The CDR3 is 15 residues long. The chain's CDR3 is CASRGTGTGANVLTF. DNA for the CDR3: TGTGCCAGTAGGGGGACAGGGACTGGGGCCAACGTCCTGACTTTC. The variable domain in full, with the rest retrieved from reference TRBV19 and TRBJ2-6, is DGGITQSPKYLFRKEGQNVTLSCEQNLNHDAMYWYRQDPGQGLRLIYYSQIVNDFQKGDIAEGYSVSREKKESFPLTVTSAQKNPTAFYLCASRGTGTGANVLTFGAGSRLTVL.

The V call is TRBV7-9, the J call TRBJ2-5; 8 bases agree with TRBD1. Germline CDR1 SEHNR, CDR2 FQNEAQ (reference sequence). Unmatched junction bases numbered 8, after V lost 3 bases and J lost 2 bases. The CDR3 has 16 amino acids. For the CDR3, the DNA is TGTGCCAGCAGCTTGGTAGACAGGGGCCTGCAAGAGACCCAGTACTTC. It codes for CASSLVDRGLQETQYF.

J is TRBJ2-1 and V is TRBV4-1, with D tentatively TRBD1 (5 bases). Germline CDR1 and CDR2: MGHRA and YSYEKL. CDR3 size: 15 residues. V lost 0 bases and J 0 bases, leaving 6 bases between the germline ends. The CDR3 nucleotides are TGCGCCAGCAGCCAAGAGGGGCGCTCCTACAATGAGCAGTTCTTC. As protein: CASSQEGRSYNEQFF.

The chain links TRBV27 to TRBJ1-1; D gene uncertain. This CDR3 spans 12 amino acids. With 4 bases removed from V and 8 bases from J, the gap between germline ends came to 11 bases. Germline CDR1 and CDR2: MNHEY and SMNVEV (reference sequence). DNA for the CDR3: TGTGCCAGCAGTTCGGAATTGAGGGAAGCTTTCTTT. It codes for CASSSELREAFF.

The chain employs TRBV9 and TRBJ2-1; 9 bases line up with TRBD1. The J segment lost 9 bases and the V segment lost 0 bases, leaving 13 bases of the junction unmatched. Germline V gene lookup returns CDR1 SGDLS and CDR2 YYNGEE. The CDR3 extends over 17 amino acids. The CDR3 bases are TGTGCCAGCAGCGTAGCGTCGCGGGGACAGGGAGAGGGTGAGCAGTTCTTC. Amino acid sequence: CASSVASRGQGEGEQFF.

This clone was seen only a few times. This chain uses TRBV7-9 with TRBJ1-5, with TRBD1 as a possible D gene (5 bases). Germline V gene lookup returns CDR1 SEHNR and CDR2 FQNEAQ (reference sequence). The V end lost 5 bases, the J end lost 4 bases, and 15 bases lay between the germline ends. The CDR3 is 15 residues long. CDR3 nucleotide sequence: TGTGCCAGCAGCCCCGTCGACGGGGGTAATCAGCCCCAGCATTTT. Translated, it gives CASSPVDGGNQPQHF.

The chain uses TRBV5-1 and TRBJ1-1; 9 positions agree with TRBD1. Germline V lookup: CDR1 SGHRS, CDR2 YFSETQ. Trimming cost V 4 bases and J 4 bases; bases outside gene matches: 8. The CDR3 is 15 residues long. The CDR3 bases are TGCGCCAGCAGCCGCGGACAGGGGCTTGTCACTGAAGCTTTCTTT. It translates to CASSRGQGLVTEAFF.

The V call is TRBV7-8, the J call TRBJ2-7; TRBD1 matches 12 bases. Germline values: CDR1 SGHVS, CDR2 FQNEAQ. The CDR3 has 14 residues. V dropped 5 bases and J dropped 9; count of bases not matched to a gene: 8. CDR3 residues: CASSTGTGGARQYF. Written as DNA, the CDR3 is TGTGCCAGCAGCACCGGGACAGGGGGCGCGCGGCAGTACTTC.